This T cell receptor (beta chain) emerged from a study of blood T cell repertoires in COVID-19 (dated by TCRdb to between 2020 and 2021). In the study overall: Samples covering the acute and convalescent phases of COVID-19 were provided by collaborators in the United States, Italy and Spain. Deeply sampled blood TCRbeta repertoires from subjects exposed to, actively infected with, or recovered from COVID-19 were included in the dataset. The material from the prospective study consisted of cDNA or gDNA derived from T cells, B-cell-depleted T cells, or PBMCs. The samples were drawn from two sources: the first 160 participants of the ongoing ImmuneRACE study, and over 1,000 subjects contributed by 6 global collaborators. HLA class I and class II types, where available, came from metadata supplied by the sample provider rather than from assay-based typing. Nearly every sample came with metadata listing a de-identified subject ID, COVID-19 status, age in years and sex. The repertoires were made available in a free public database intended to serve as a resource for research on the immune response to SARS-CoV-2. Overall study results and their limits: The quantity of clinical and demographic metadata differed by source and by participant and was supplied without curation.

V loses 4 bases at its end and J loses 7 bases; junction bases beyond the gene matches: 10. The germline V gene (reference sequence) specifies LNHDA as CDR1 and SQIVND as CDR2. From the cysteine up to the phenylalanine, the CDR3 has a length of 16 residues. Of the read, only the CDR3 DNA is kept; its 48 bases are in frame from base 1. The immunoSEQ Assay, a bias-controlled multiplex PCR, was used to amplify TCRbeta CDR3 regions from genomic DNA. On the study's bioinformatics: The number of nucleated cells in each sample was estimated from the amplification of reference gene primers within the assay. To quantify the absolute abundance of each unique TCRbeta CDR3 rearrangement, sequence reads were collapsed and filtered. Productive Simpson clonality was computed per sample as the square root of Simpson's diversity index over productive rearrangements. TCRdb holds this immuneACCESS table with in-frame rearrangements only. Some clones are missing; in checked studies, unresolved V genes explain under half, and the rest has no known cause. The V and J calls and clone size were taken over from that table, and D and trimming were inferred from the DNA. The sample profile shows about 350,000 clones; more than 70% of them were found once. The top ten hold around 3.9% of the sample.

As for this clone: What antigen it recognizes has not been identified. Per-base quality was not reported, and no clone a single base away is much larger than it.

One collaborating source in Seattle enrolled patients while the patients were actively infected and followed the patients over time throughout the course of disease. Whole blood was collected in K2EDTA tubes by collaborating institutions according to the institutions' own protocols. For TCRbeta analysis, collaborators shipped samples in one of three forms: frozen whole blood, isolated PBMCs, or DNA extracted from either of those sample types. Here the chain combines TRBV19 and TRBJ1-6; 7 bases in between match TRBD1. The material sequenced was peripheral blood. The receptor was derived from a woman aged 55-70 years with COVID-19, enrolled during active disease. The nucleotide sequence reads as follows: TGTGCCAGTAGTACCCGGGCCGACAGGGTGAATTCACCCCTCCACTTT. It encodes CASSTRADRVNSPLHF.